The rows below give T cell receptor beta chains drawn from one sample of a study of molecular identifiers for immune sequencing clone quantification. TCRdb independently ran MiXCR on the PCR reads; one entry per CDR3 protein. The table shows about 320,000 distinct CDR3 sequences, with roughly a quarter occurring only once. The specimen was naive CD8+ T cells from blood, with Jurkat cell RNA spiked in. These receptors all stem from a human donor in good health. Some libraries in this study had Jurkat cell RNA spiked in. The CDR3 runs from the conserved cysteine through the conserved F or W. D genes are given only for firm matches. Size is stated for part of the rows, as once, few or many counts, or as a class when the clone is expanded.

TRBJ1-1 | TRBV18 | - | - | CASSPTSGVNTEAFF | TGTGCCAGCTCACCCACGTCGGGGGTGAACACTGAAGCTTTCTTT
TRBJ1-4 | TRBV6-2/TRBV6-3 | - | few | CASRLPSSNEKLFF | TGTGCCAGCAGGCTACCATCGTCCAACGAAAAACTGTTTTTT
TRBJ1-1 | TRBV7-9 | TRBD1 | - | CASSSGGGREKAFF | TGTGCCAGCAGCTCCGGAGGGGGCCGGGAGAAAGCTTTCTTT
TRBJ2-2 | TRBV6-6 | TRBD1 | - | CASSYAPGTGPRWDTGELFF | TGTGCCAGCAGTTACGCGCCCGGGACAGGTCCTAGATGGGACACCGGGGAGCTGTTTTTT
TRBJ2-7 | TRBV10-3 | - | few | CAIAERTIYEQYF | TGTGCCATCGCCGAGAGGACTATCTACGAGCAGTACTTC
TRBJ1-6 | TRBV20-1 | TRBD1 | - | CSAERWDRTSSYNSPLHF | TGCAGTGCTGAACGCTGGGACAGAACCAGCTCCTATAATTCACCCCTCCACTTT
TRBJ2-7 | TRBV6-2/TRBV6-3 | TRBD1 | few | CASRNTGVFYEQYF | TGTGCCAGCAGAAACACAGGGGTTTTCTACGAGCAGTACTTC
TRBJ1-1 | TRBV30 | - | - | CAWGAGFSTEAFF | TGTGCCTGGGGAGCAGGGTTTAGCACTGAAGCTTTCTTT
TRBJ2-7 | TRBV4-3 | TRBD2 | - | CASSQGTSGSGYEQYF | TGCGCCAGCAGCCAAGGGACTAGCGGGAGTGGGTACGAGCAGTACTTC
TRBJ2-7 | TRBV11-2 | - | few | CASSLDVGRPVGEQYF | TGTGCCAGCAGCTTAGATGTGGGGCGGCCTGTGGGCGAGCAGTACTTC
TRBJ1-2 | TRBV27 | - | many | CASSLVGGGYGYTF | TGTGCCAGCAGTTTAGTTGGGGGAGGCTATGGCTACACCTTC
TRBJ2-7 | TRBV20-1 | TRBD2 | few | CSARDLGSGSHEQYF | TGCAGTGCTAGAGATCTCGGTAGCGGGTCTCACGAGCAGTACTTC
TRBJ1-1 | TRBV5-5 | TRBD1 | many | CASSPTGAPNTEAFF | TGTGCCAGCAGCCCTACAGGGGCCCCAAACACTGAAGCTTTCTTT
TRBJ2-3 | TRBV5-1 | - | few | CASSLIPSREMTSTDTQYF | TGCGCCAGCAGCTTGATTCCGTCCAGGGAAATGACTAGCACAGATACGCAGTATTTT
TRBJ2-5 | TRBV13 | - | many | CASSLDSGPQETQYF | TGTGCCAGCAGCTTGGACAGTGGCCCGCAAGAGACCCAGTACTTC
TRBJ2-1 | TRBV7-9 | - | many | CASRFPSGSEQFF | TGTGCCAGCAGATTTCCTTCGGGGTCTGAGCAGTTCTTC
TRBJ2-1 | TRBV7-2 | - | few | CASSPRLVPEQLF | TGTGCCAGCAGCCCCCGCCTCGTTCCTGAGCAGCTCTTC
TRBJ2-1 | TRBV7-9 | TRBD1 | - | CASSEQDRGPNEQFF | TGTGCCAGCAGCGAACAGGACAGGGGTCCGAATGAGCAGTTCTTC
TRBJ2-3 | TRBV30 | TRBD2 | - | CAWSRGGSSTDTQYF | TGTGCCTGGAGTCGGGGGGGGTCTAGCACAGATACGCAGTATTTT
TRBJ2-5 | TRBV12-3/TRBV12-4 | - | - | CASSFNPGGGGETQYF | TGTGCCAGCAGTTTTAACCCGGGGGGAGGGGGAGAGACCCAGTACTTC